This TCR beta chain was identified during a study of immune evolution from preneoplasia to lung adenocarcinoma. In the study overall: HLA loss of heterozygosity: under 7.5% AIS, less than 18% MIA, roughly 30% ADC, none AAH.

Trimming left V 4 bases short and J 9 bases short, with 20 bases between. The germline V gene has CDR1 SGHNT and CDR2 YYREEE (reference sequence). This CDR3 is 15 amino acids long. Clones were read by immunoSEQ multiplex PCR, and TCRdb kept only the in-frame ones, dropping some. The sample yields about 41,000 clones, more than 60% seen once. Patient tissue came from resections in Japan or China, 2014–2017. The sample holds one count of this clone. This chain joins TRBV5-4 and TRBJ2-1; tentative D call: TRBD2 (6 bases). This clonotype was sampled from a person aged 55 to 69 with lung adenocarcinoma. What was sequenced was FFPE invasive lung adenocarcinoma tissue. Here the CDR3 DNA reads TGTGCCAGCAGCCGGAGGAGGGAACCACGCGCTGAGCAGTTCTTC. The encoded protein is CASSRRREPRAEQFF.